The 18 T cell receptor beta chains below all came from one sample that was sequenced in a study of cytotoxic CD8 clonotypes in ibrutinib-treated CLL. The data were produced by immunoSEQ multiplex PCR, yet TCRdb's version contains in-frame clones alone and is incomplete. The sample yields about 310,000 clones, around four fifths seen once. The sequenced sample was PBMCs, obtained before ibrutinib treatment. These receptor sequences come from a human donor with chronic lymphocytic leukemia.

There are a few counts of this clone. The V gene is TRBV7-2, the J gene TRBJ2-5; D could derive from TRBD1 or TRBD2 (5 bases each). This CDR3 spans 19 amino acids. Germline-derived CDR1 and CDR2 are SGHTA and FQGNSA. V lost 2 bases and J lost 4, with 26 bases in between. As DNA, the CDR3 is TGTGCCAGCAGCTTAATGGGGCAGGGACGGGTGCGGCGCAGAGAGACCCAGTACTTC. Its translation is CASSLMGQGRVRRRETQYF.

The rearrangement links TRBV5-4 to TRBJ2-5, with D perhaps matching TRBD2 (6 bases). The V gene lost 5 bases and the J gene lost 5 bases, with 10 bases spanning the gap. This CDR3 region has 12 residues. Germline loops: CDR1 SGHNT, CDR2 YYREEE (reference sequence). The CDR3 DNA reads TGTGCCAGCAGGCGGGACGACGAGACCCAGTACTTC. The encoded protein is CASRRDDETQYF.

Notes on this clone: This same CDR3 is encoded by further DNA sequences in the sample. The chain combines TRBV27 with TRBJ2-7; 13 nucleotides line up with TRBD2. The J segment lost 3 bases and the V segment lost 5 bases, leaving 4 bases of the junction unmatched. The CDR3 spans 15 residues. Germline V gene sequence: CDR1 MNHEY, CDR2 SMNVEV (reference sequence). In DNA, the CDR3 is TGTGCCAGCAGTCCGGGGACTAGCGGGATCTACGAGCAGTACTTC. Translation: CASSPGTSGIYEQYF.

This chain uses TRBV27 with TRBJ2-3; no definite D call. The CDR3 spans 13 residues. Per germline, CDR1 MNHEY and CDR2 SMNVEV (reference sequence). V lost 1 base and J lost 1, with 3 bases in between. The CDR3 region has the DNA TGTGCCAGCAGTTTATTCGGCACAGATACGCAGTATTTT. Residues: CASSLFGTDTQYF.

As for this clone: Within the sample, other DNA sequences also encode this same CDR3. The chain is built from TRBV9 and TRBJ1-2, with 7 bases lining up with TRBD1. Germline CDR1 reads SGDLS; CDR2 reads YYNGEE. The CDR3 covers 14 residues. The ends lost 0 bases at V and 1 base at J; junction bases unmatched: 0. The CDR3 reads CASSVGQGNYGYTF. The CDR3 DNA reads as TGTGCCAGCAGCGTAGGACAGGGTAACTATGGCTACACCTTC.

This chain uses TRBV7-9 with TRBJ2-2; D is perhaps TRBD2 (5 bases). The CDR3 loop spans 12 amino acids. Germline CDR1 is SEHNR and CDR2 is FQNEAQ (reference sequence). V was shortened by 10 bases and J by 1 base, with 7 bases between the two germline ends. The DNA of the CDR3 is TGTGCCAACCGGGGGAACACCGGGGAGCTGTTTTTT. This sequence encodes CANRGNTGELFF.

J is TRBJ2-2 and V is TRBV7-9; 7 bases line up with TRBD1. CDR1 is SEHNR, CDR2 FQNEAQ, per germline (reference sequence). The CDR3 covers 15 residues. Losses at the gene ends were 3 bases for V and 7 bases for J; bases not matched to a gene: 8. The CDR3: CASSLTGIIGGELFF. The CDR3 coding sequence is TGTGCCAGCAGCTTGACAGGGATCATCGGCGGGGAGCTGTTTTTT.

The V and J genes are TRBV4-2 and TRBJ2-5, with TRBD2 matching over 8 bases. The junction had 9 bases not matched to a gene; V was cut back by 4 bases and J by 5 bases. The CDR3 runs 15 residues. CDR1 is LGHNA, CDR2 YNFKEQ, per germline. For the CDR3, the DNA is TGTGCCAGCAGCCCTCGGGGGGGGACGATCGAGACCCAGTACTTC. Translated: CASSPRGGTIETQYF.

This chain uses TRBV5-1 with TRBJ2-5; D gene unclear. The ends were cut back, 2 bases at V and 3 bases at J, with 11 bases in the middle. Germline loops: CDR1 SGHRS, CDR2 YFSETQ. This CDR3 has 14 residues. CDR3 in amino acids: CASSFSVGKETQYF. CDR3 nucleotide sequence: TGCGCCAGCAGCTTCTCGGTAGGGAAAGAGACCCAGTACTTC.

The rearrangement uses TRBV5-1 and TRBJ1-2; tentative D call: TRBD1 (6 bases). CDR3 length: 14 amino acids. Germline V CDR1 and CDR2: SGHRS, YFSETQ. The V and J ends lost 3 bases and 1 base respectively, with 10 bases between them. As DNA, the CDR3 is TGCGCCAGCAGCTGGAGGACAGATAACTATGGCTACACCTTC. It codes for CASSWRTDNYGYTF.

The sample holds one count of this clone. The chain uses TRBV25-1 and TRBJ2-1; 10 nucleotides agree with TRBD2. This CDR3 is built from 17 residues. Trimming took 3 bases from V and 4 from J; bases not matched to a gene: 9. The germline gives CDR1 MGHDK, CDR2 SYGVNS. Written as DNA, the CDR3 is TGTGCCAGCAGTGATTTTAGCGGGAGGCGTACATACAATGAGCAGTTCTTC. It encodes CASSDFSGRRTYNEQFF.

Points on this clone: The sample holds other DNA sequences that translate to the same CDR3. The chain couples TRBV11-3 to TRBJ2-7, with D perhaps TRBD1 (5 bases). Germline V gene lookup returns CDR1 SGHNT and CDR2 YENEEA. The germline V and J ends were trimmed by 2 bases and 7 bases, with 15 bases remaining between them. The CDR3 contains 14 residues. CDR3 nucleotides: TGTGCCAGCAGCTTACAGGGATTCGGTCGGGAGCAGTACTTC. Translated, it gives CASSLQGFGREQYF.

This chain uses TRBV4-3 with TRBJ2-7; unclear D gene. Germline CDR1 is LGHNA and CDR2 is YSLEER. Deletions cut 4 bases from V and 1 base from J, with 8 bases between. This CDR3 has 13 residues. This CDR3 is CASSRERSYEQYF. For the CDR3, the DNA is TGCGCCAGCAGCCGAGAAAGATCCTACGAGCAGTACTTC.

Only a few counts were recorded for this clone. J is TRBJ1-5 and V is TRBV5-5; unclear D gene. V lost 0 bases and J 2 bases, leaving 6 bases between the germline ends. The CDR3 extends over 14 amino acids. Germline V gives CDR1 SGHKS, CDR2 YYEKEE (reference sequence). The CDR3 is CASSLDPGNQPQHF. The CDR3 nucleotides read TGTGCCAGCAGCTTGGACCCTGGCAATCAGCCCCAGCATTTT.

This clone was seen a few times. The chain recombines TRBV10-3 with TRBJ2-1; tentative D call: TRBD2 (5 bases). The ends were cut back, 10 bases at V and 8 bases at J, with 21 bases in the middle. The CDR3 loop spans 14 amino acids. From germline, CDR1 is ENHRY and CDR2 SYGVKD. The CDR3 loop reads CATTPSLALYEQFF. CDR3 nucleotides: TGTGCCACCACGCCGAGCCTAGCCCTCTATGAGCAGTTCTTC.

The genes are TRBV11-2 and TRBJ2-1; D is perhaps TRBD2 (6 bases). V was pared by 6 bases and J by 0 bases, with 15 bases between. This CDR3 contains 16 residues. Germline values: CDR1 SGHAT, CDR2 FQNNGV. This CDR3 reads CASRSLAVSSYNEQFF. DNA of the CDR3: TGTGCCAGCAGATCATTAGCGGTGAGCTCCTACAATGAGCAGTTCTTC.

This chain links TRBV5-6 with TRBJ1-4; D possibly corresponds to TRBD1 (6 bases). V was trimmed by 4 bases and J by 7 bases, leaving 11 bases between them. Germline V gives CDR1 SGHDT, CDR2 YYEEEE. The CDR3 is 13 residues long. The CDR3 loop reads CASSGAGAEKLFF. DNA of the CDR3: TGTGCCAGCAGCGGCGCAGGGGCTGAAAAACTGTTTTTT.

The chain is built from TRBV5-4 and TRBJ2-3; D is unclear. CDR1 is SGHNT, CDR2 YYREEE, per germline (reference sequence). Between the trimmed V and J ends, which lost 4 bases and 8 bases, there was a span of 17 bases. The CDR3 spans 14 residues. DNA for the CDR3: TGTGCCAGCAGCCCAGGCGGTTACGACGGTACGCAGTATTTT. Its protein is CASSPGGYDGTQYF.